The next 21 T cell receptor beta chains were all read from a single sample in a study of T cell changes during pregnancy in multiple sclerosis. The table came from immunoSEQ multiplex PCR; TCRdb's copy has only in-frame clones and leaves some out. Of about 50,000 clones in the sample, 85% to 95% were seen once. Here the sequenced sample was CD8+ T cells from peripheral blood mononuclear cells, taken in the first trimester of pregnancy. These receptors all come from a female donor with multiple sclerosis, enrolled in a pregnancy study.

The rearrangement links TRBV14 to TRBJ1-6; 7 bases are a match to TRBD1. This CDR3 comprises 17 residues. Losses at the gene ends were 1 base for V and 9 bases for J; bases not matched to a gene: 12. Germline V gene data show CDR1 as SGHDN and CDR2 as FVKESK. The CDR3 region is CASSQGGGRERGSPLHF. The CDR3 nucleotides read TGTGCCAGCAGCCAAGGAGGGGGCAGGGAACGAGGTTCACCCCTCCACTTT.

This chain connects TRBV5-6 to TRBJ2-1; the D gene is possibly TRBD1 (6 bases). The germline V and J ends were trimmed by 5 bases and 7 bases, with 19 bases remaining between them. The CDR3 is 15 residues long. CDR1 and CDR2 from the germline V gene are SGHDT and YYEEEE. The CDR3 nucleotides read TGTGCCAGCAGTAGTTTGGGGGCTCCCCTGAATGAGCAGTTCTTC. This translates into CASSSLGAPLNEQFF.

CDR3: CASSTKGDYGYTF. The CDR3 DNA reads as TGTGCCAGCAGTACTAAGGGGGACTATGGCTACACCTTC. The chain carries TRBV2 and TRBJ1-2; possible D gene TRBD1, 6 bases. CDR1 is SNHLY and CDR2 is FYNNEI in the germline V gene. The V end was cut by 5 bases, the J end by 3 bases, with 10 bases between. The CDR3 totals 13 residues.

This clone was seen only once. The chain employs TRBV19 and TRBJ1-6, with D maybe TRBD1 (5 bases). The germline V and J ends were trimmed by 2 bases and 7 bases, with 12 bases remaining between them. This CDR3 region has 15 residues. The germline V gene encodes CDR1 LNHDA and CDR2 SQIVND (reference sequence). The CDR3 protein is CASSISQGGNSPLHF. The CDR3 region has the DNA TGTGCCAGTAGTATAAGTCAGGGTGGGAATTCACCCCTCCACTTT.

This sequence joins TRBV15 and TRBJ2-7; TRBD2 agrees at 10 bases. From germline, CDR1 is LNHNV and CDR2 YYDKDF (reference sequence). The CDR3 totals 16 residues. Trimming removed 3 bases from V and 1 base from J; junction bases left unmatched: 6. The CDR3 loop reads CATSRSTSGPSYEQYF. In nucleotides, the CDR3 is TGTGCCACCAGCAGGTCGACTAGCGGGCCATCCTACGAGCAGTACTTC.

J is TRBJ2-3 and V is TRBV9; D unclear. The CDR3 covers 13 residues. V was shortened by 2 bases and J by 2 bases, with 6 bases between the two germline ends. Per germline, CDR1 SGDLS and CDR2 YYNGEE. CDR3 sequence reads: CASSVENTDTQYF. CDR3 DNA: TGTGCCAGCAGCGTCGAGAACACAGATACGCAGTATTTT.

The genes are TRBV6-5 and TRBJ1-1; D is uncertain. The CDR3 sequence is 14 residues long. With 5 bases removed from V and 4 bases from J, the gap between germline ends came to 14 bases. CDR1 and CDR2 from the germline V gene are MNHEY and SVGAGI. The DNA for the CDR3 is TGTGCCAGCAGTCATGGTAGCCTTATCACTGAAGCTTTCTTT. Translation gives CASSHGSLITEAFF.

A single count supports this clone. CDR3 in DNA: TGTGCCAGTACGTCAGGGTACAATCAGCCCCAGCATTTT. This codes for CASTSGYNQPQHF. The chain uses TRBV19 and TRBJ1-5; weak D call: TRBD1 (5 bases). CDR1 LNHDA and CDR2 SQIVND come from the germline V gene (reference sequence). Trimming removed 7 bases from V and 3 bases from J, with 10 bases in between. This CDR3 comprises 13 residues.

This clone was seen once. V and J are TRBV27 and TRBJ1-5; D not resolved. CDR3 length equals 15 residues. Germline assignment: CDR1 MNHEY and CDR2 SMNVEV (reference sequence). Trimming took 5 bases from V and 0 from J, leaving 11 bases between them. CDR3 DNA sequence: TGTGCCAGCAGTCCAAGAGATTATAGCAATCAGCCCCAGCATTTT. This sequence encodes CASSPRDYSNQPQHF.

The rearrangement joins TRBV30 to TRBJ2-2, with TRBD1 as a possible D gene (6 bases). Germline V gene lookup returns CDR1 GTSNPN and CDR2 SVGIG (reference sequence). Deletions cut 4 bases from V and 5 bases from J, with 8 bases between. The CDR3 has 12 residues. Written as DNA, the CDR3 is TGTGCCTGGACAGGGGCGACCGGGGAGCTGTTTTTT. This encodes CAWTGATGELFF.

This clone has only one observation. The chain employs TRBV18 and TRBJ1-1; 7 nucleotides align to TRBD1. This CDR3 contains 16 residues. Unmatched junction bases numbered 9, after V lost 5 bases and J lost 0 bases. CDR1 KGHSH and CDR2 LQKENI come from the germline V gene. The CDR3 loop is CASSYEQGYMNTEAFF. The CDR3 nucleotides read TGTGCCAGCTCATACGAACAGGGGTACATGAACACTGAAGCTTTCTTT.

The V gene is TRBV19, the J gene TRBJ1-1; TRBD1 might be the D (5 bases). Trimming cost V 3 bases and J 4 bases, with 9 bases left between them. The length of the CDR3 is 13 residues. The germline gives CDR1 LNHDA, CDR2 SQIVND (reference sequence). CDR3 sequence: CASSMGGSTEAFF. Here the CDR3 DNA reads TGTGCCAGTAGTATGGGGGGAAGCACTGAAGCTTTCTTT.

The chain is built from TRBV9 and TRBJ2-7; TRBD1 agrees at 12 bases. Losses at the gene ends were 2 bases for V and 4 bases for J; bases not matched to a gene: 4. The CDR3 spans 15 residues. CDR1 and CDR2 (germline): SGDLS, YYNGEE. The CDR3 DNA follows: TGTGCCAGCAGCGTCGGGACAGGGGGCGGATACGAGCAGTACTTC. Translation gives CASSVGTGGGYEQYF.

By sample share, this clone is medium-sized. The chain carries TRBV28 and TRBJ2-5; 10 nucleotides line up with TRBD1. The CDR3 has 19 residues. Trimming removed 6 bases from V and 4 bases from J; junction bases left unmatched: 20. Germline V gives CDR1 MDHEN, CDR2 SYDVKM. CDR3 sequence reads: CASSPLGTGEISSIETQYF. As DNA, the CDR3 is TGTGCCAGCAGCCCACTCGGGACAGGGGAAATTTCAAGTATAGAGACCCAGTACTTC.

V gene TRBV11-2 combines with J gene TRBJ2-2; 8 bases are a match to TRBD1. CDR3 length: 16 amino acids. J lost 0 bases, V lost 4 bases, and 4 bases had no gene match. CDR1 SGHAT and CDR2 FQNNGV come from the germline V gene. The CDR3 DNA sequence: TGTGCCAGCAGCTCGCTGGGACAGGCGAACACCGGGGAGCTGTTTTTT. The encoded protein is CASSSLGQANTGELFF.

The rearrangement joins TRBV5-1 to TRBJ2-5; TRBD2 might be the D (6 bases). Deletions cut 2 bases from V and 1 base from J, with 6 bases between. The CDR3 is 13 residues long. Per germline, CDR1 SGHRS and CDR2 YFSETQ. The CDR3 sequence: CASSFGSQETQYF. The CDR3, as DNA: TGCGCCAGCAGCTTCGGGAGCCAAGAGACCCAGTACTTC.

This chain uses TRBV14 with TRBJ1-2; possibly TRBD1 for D (5 bases). This CDR3 is built from 15 residues. The germline gives CDR1 SGHDN, CDR2 FVKESK. V dropped 0 bases and J dropped 2 bases, with 10 bases sitting between them. The CDR3 protein is CASSQEGPSNYGYTF. In nucleotides, the CDR3 is TGTGCCAGCAGCCAAGAGGGGCCGTCAAACTATGGCTACACCTTC.

The chain couples TRBV9 to TRBJ2-1; possible D gene TRBD2, 6 bases. The CDR3 runs 13 residues. Trimming left V 3 bases short and J 5 bases short, with 9 bases between. Per germline, CDR1 SGDLS and CDR2 YYNGEE. CDR3: CASSALAHNEQFF. CDR3 DNA: TGTGCCAGCAGCGCCCTAGCGCACAATGAGCAGTTCTTC.

This clone has a single count. The gene calls are TRBV18 and TRBJ2-7; 7 bases align to TRBD1. This CDR3 region has 15 residues. Germline loops: CDR1 KGHSH, CDR2 LQKENI. Unmatched junction bases numbered 11, after V lost 6 bases and J lost 3 bases. The CDR3, as DNA: TGTGCCAGCTCCGGGACAGCCCAATGGGGCTACGAGCAGTACTTC. This translates into CASSGTAQWGYEQYF.

This clone was detected only a few times. Germline is not matched at one junction end, which may reflect a read error. CDR3 region: CAISDPGGEFF. The DNA for the CDR3 is TGTGCCATCAGTGATCCGGGGGGAGAATTCTTC. The chain employs TRBV10-3 and TRBJ1-2; possibly TRBD1 for D (5 bases). CDR1 and CDR2 (germline): ENHRY, SYGVKD. There are 11 residues in the CDR3.

This chain links TRBV9 with TRBJ2-5; 10 bases match TRBD2. There are 16 residues in the CDR3. Germline CDR1 is SGDLS and CDR2 is YYNGEE. The V segment lost 4 bases and the J segment 4 bases; nucleotides outside the gene matches: 10. CDR3 nucleotides: TGTGCCAGCAGCCCTCGAGGCGGGACTAGCGTAGAGACCCAGTACTTC. Protein sequence: CASSPRGGTSVETQYF.